This T cell receptor (beta chain) is from a study of blood T cells in healthy people across ages. Study-wide context: Template switching retrieved approximately one barcoded beta molecule for each two T cells. Findings and caveats of the study: The fall in TCR beta diversity per million T cells was roughly linear with age. It was not possible, with unsorted PBMCs, to conclusively compare naive and antigen-experienced cells.

At least 5.5 micrograms of total RNA were extracted per sample. A second PCR, run for roughly 7 to 11 cycles, used a sample-barcoded 5' primer plus a J-beta primer mix. TCRdb reanalysed the 5' RACE reads using MiXCR and keeps one entry per CDR3 protein. This sample has about 720,000 distinct CDR3 sequences, with about 20% found just once. Worth noting for this clonotype: What it recognizes is unknown.

The V gene's germline CDR1 is MNHGY and CDR2 SVAAGI. CDR3 length: 12 amino acids. The chain carries TRBV6-9 and TRBJ2-5; tentative D call: TRBD2 (6 bases). The J call is doubtful: the DNA matches TRBJ2-7 better. The TCR comes from a man aged 65 to 79 in good health. Sequenced sample: blood. The DNA of the CDR3 is TGTGCCGGTGTTCGGGGGTCCTACGAGCAGTACTTC. Its translation is CAGVRGSYEQYF.